This T cell receptor beta chain was sequenced during a study of T cells in Graves' hyperthyroidism and ophthalmopathy. General study points: Blood also contained most expanded thyroid clonotypes above 0.001.

Patients counted as stable if ophthalmopathy did not develop within 18 months. RNA transcripts gave rise to amplified TCR beta CDR3 regions. Carried out on the TCR CDR3, a first-round RT-PCR used the HTBI primer set. TCRdb analysed the multiplex PCR reads with MiXCR anew, one entry per CDR3 protein. The sample yields over 300,000 distinct CDR3 sequences, about 15% seen once. This clonotype was recorded at least ten times. Antigen unknown. The specimen sequenced was blood. The TCR was taken from a woman aged 60 to 75 with Graves' hyperthyroidism.

The CDR3 bases are TGTGCCAGCAGTTTAGCCTCGGGCAGGACTGAAGCTTTCTTT. Its protein is CASSLASGRTEAFF. The chain is built from TRBV12-3 or TRBV12-4 and TRBJ1-1, with D uncertain. The CDR3 extends over 14 amino acids. Trimming removed 0 bases at V and 5 bases at J, with 10 bases between.